The present T cell receptor beta chain was sequenced within a study of T cells in Graves' hyperthyroidism and ophthalmopathy. This clonotype was picked up many times. Its specificity is unknown. Germline loops: CDR1 DFQATT, CDR2 SNEGSKA (reference sequence). CDR3 length: 15 residues. With 1 base removed from V and 2 bases from J, the gap between germline ends came to 13 bases. TCR beta CDR3 sequences were amplified from RNA transcripts. Carried out on the TCR CDR3, a first-round RT-PCR used the HTBI primer set. A single record per CDR3 protein comes from TCRdb applying MiXCR to the multiplex PCR reads. This sample carries about 560,000 distinct CDR3 sequences, more than 15% of them seen once, and the ten largest clones take about 7%. The study, taken as a whole, reports: From stable hyperthyroidism, ophthalmopathy was separated by a 13 V-J model. The model's output predicted ophthalmopathy at a median of roughly 6 months prior to onset.

The chain employs TRBV20-1 and TRBJ2-3, with no clear D. This sequence was found in a woman in her twenties or thirties with Graves' hyperthyroidism. The sample taken for sequencing was blood. CDR3 residues: CSARVLGGVTDTQYF. Here the CDR3 DNA reads TGCAGTGCTAGAGTTTTGGGTGGAGTCACAGATACGCAGTATTTT.